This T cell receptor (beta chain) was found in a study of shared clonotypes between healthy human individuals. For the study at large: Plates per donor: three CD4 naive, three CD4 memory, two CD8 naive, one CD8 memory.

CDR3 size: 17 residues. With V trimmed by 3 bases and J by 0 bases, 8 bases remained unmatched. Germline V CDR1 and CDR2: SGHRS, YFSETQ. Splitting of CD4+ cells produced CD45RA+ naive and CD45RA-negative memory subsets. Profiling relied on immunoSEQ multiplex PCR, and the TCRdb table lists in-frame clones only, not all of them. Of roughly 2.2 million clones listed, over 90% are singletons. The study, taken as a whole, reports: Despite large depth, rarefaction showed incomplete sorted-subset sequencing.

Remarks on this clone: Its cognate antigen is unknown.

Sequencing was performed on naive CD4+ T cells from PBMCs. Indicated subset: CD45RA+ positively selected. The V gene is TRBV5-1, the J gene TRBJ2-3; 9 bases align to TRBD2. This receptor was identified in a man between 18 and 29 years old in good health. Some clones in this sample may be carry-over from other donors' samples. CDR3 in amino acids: CASSSSPSGESTDTQYF. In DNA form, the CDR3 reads TGCGCCAGCAGCTCCTCCCCTAGCGGGGAGAGCACAGATACGCAGTATTTT.